These T cell receptor beta chains were read from a single sample in a study of blood T cell repertoires in COVID-19. The method was immunoSEQ multiplex PCR; TCRdb's version includes in-frame clones alone and lacks a portion of them. The sample lists fewer than 350,000 clones; approximately 89% were seen once. Sequencing was carried out using peripheral blood. The origin of the receptors is a woman aged 60-75 years with COVID-19, enrolled during active disease. Each CDR3 is given with its conserved first and last residue. Each record gives: D gene, J gene, V gene, clone size, CDR3 DNA, CDR3 protein. The D gene is left open where the match is weak. Size is omitted from some rows. Given values are once, few, many or a class for expanded clones.

D: NA
J: TRBJ1-1
V: TRBV6-5
size: NA
DNA: TGTGCCAGCAGTTACGGGCACCCGAACACTGAAGCTTTCTTT
CDR3: CASSYGHPNTEAFF

D: TRBD1
J: TRBJ1-1
V: TRBV11-2
size: NA
DNA: TGTGCCAGCAGTCCGACAGGGGGGAACACTGAAGCTTTCTTT
CDR3: CASSPTGGNTEAFF

D: NA
J: TRBJ1-1
V: TRBV11-2
size: NA
DNA: TGTGCCAGCAGCTTATTAGGGGTTAACACTGAAGCTTTCTTT
CDR3: CASSLLGVNTEAFF

D: NA
J: TRBJ1-6
V: TRBV19
size: NA
DNA: TGTGCCAGTACCCCCCCAGGTCCGAATTCACCCCTCCACTTT
CDR3: CASTPPGPNSPLHF

D: TRBD1
J: TRBJ1-5
V: TRBV6-6
size: NA
DNA: TGTGCCAGCAGGCCCGACAGGGATAGCAATCAGCCCCAGCATTTT
CDR3: CASRPDRDSNQPQHF

D: NA
J: TRBJ1-2
V: TRBV30
size: NA
DNA: TGTGCCTGGAGTGGGGGGGGCGGCTATGGCTACACCTTC
CDR3: CAWSGGGGYGYTF

D: NA
J: TRBJ1-2
V: TRBV7-2
size: NA
DNA: TGTGCCAGCAGCCCGCACAGGGTACTTGATCCCTATGGCTACACCTTC
CDR3: CASSPHRVLDPYGYTF

D: TRBD1
J: TRBJ2-2
V: TRBV7-3
size: NA
DNA: TGTGCCAGCAGCTCAACAGGGGGCGGGGAGCTGTTTTTT
CDR3: CASSSTGGGELFF

D: TRBD1
J: TRBJ1-1
V: TRBV19
size: NA
DNA: TGTGCCAGTAGTAGGGGACAGTTAAACACTGAAGCTTTCTTT
CDR3: CASSRGQLNTEAFF

D: NA
J: TRBJ1-1
V: TRBV5-6
size: once
DNA: TGTGCCAGCAGCTTGTTAGAGGACACTGAAGCTTTCTTT
CDR3: CASSLLEDTEAFF

D: NA
J: TRBJ2-5
V: TRBV21-1
size: NA
DNA: TGTGCCAGCAGCGCGCTGGGACTAGGGGCTGGTCAAGAGACCCAGTACTTC
CDR3: CASSALGLGAGQETQYF

D: NA
J: TRBJ1-5
V: TRBV2
size: NA
DNA: TGTGCCAGCAGTCCTGGGGGGGCTCGCAATCAGCCCCAGCATTTT
CDR3: CASSPGGARNQPQHF

D: TRBD1
J: TRBJ1-2
V: TRBV7-2
size: NA
DNA: TGTGCCAGCAGCTTAGAGGGGGCTCTTGGCTATGGCTACACCTTC
CDR3: CASSLEGALGYGYTF

D: NA
J: TRBJ2-2
V: TRBV27
size: NA
DNA: TGTGCCAGCAGTTGGAGGACCGGGGAGCTGTTTTTT
CDR3: CASSWRTGELFF

D: NA
J: TRBJ2-3
V: TRBV5-1
size: once
DNA: TGCGCCAGCAGCTTGGGGAGGGGCCCCAGTCTTAACACAGATACGCAGTATTTT
CDR3: CASSLGRGPSLNTDTQYF

D: NA
J: TRBJ2-1
V: TRBV27
size: NA
DNA: TGTGCCAGCAGTCCCGCTCTGATGGACAGGAAGGGACTCAATGAGCAGTTCTTC
CDR3: CASSPALMDRKGLNEQFF

D: TRBD1
J: TRBJ1-2
V: TRBV28
size: few
DNA: TGTGCCAGCAGTTGGGGTAAGGGGGCACATGGCTACACCTTC
CDR3: CASSWGKGAHGYTF

D: NA
J: TRBJ1-1
V: TRBV6-4
size: NA
DNA: TGTGCCAGCAGTGACTCGGGCAGTACGAACACTGAAGCTTTCTTT
CDR3: CASSDSGSTNTEAFF

D: NA
J: TRBJ1-4
V: TRBV7-3
size: NA
DNA: TGTGCCAGCAGCTTAACGGCGGGGGCGAATGAAAAACTGTTTTTT
CDR3: CASSLTAGANEKLFF

D: NA
J: TRBJ1-1
V: TRBV10-3
size: NA
DNA: TGTGCCATCAGGGCAGGTCAGAACACTGAAGCTTTCTTT
CDR3: CAIRAGQNTEAFF

D: TRBD1
J: TRBJ2-3
V: TRBV14
size: NA
DNA: TGTGCCAGCAGCAAATACAGGGGGATAACTAGCACAGATACGCAGTATTTT
CDR3: CASSKYRGITSTDTQYF

D: TRBD1
J: TRBJ1-1
V: TRBV2
size: NA
DNA: TGTGCCAGCAGGAGGGAGGGGACAGGCCGGAACACTGAAGCTTTCTTT
CDR3: CASRREGTGRNTEAFF

D: NA
J: TRBJ1-2
V: TRBV11-2
size: NA
DNA: TGTGCCAGCAGCTACAGGACCAACTATGGCTACACCTTC
CDR3: CASSYRTNYGYTF

D: TRBD1
J: TRBJ2-7
V: TRBV6-5
size: NA
DNA: TGTGCCAGCGGGTTCGGGACAGCCTACGAGCAGTACTTC
CDR3: CASGFGTAYEQYF

D: TRBD1
J: TRBJ1-6
V: TRBV18
size: NA
DNA: TGTGCCAGCTCACCTCAAGCCGGGACAGCTAATAATTCACCCCTCCACTTT
CDR3: CASSPQAGTANNSPLHF

D: TRBD2
J: TRBJ2-3
V: TRBV3-1/TRBV3-2
size: NA
DNA: TGTGCCAGCAGTCCCCTCCCCGGGACTAGCGGGGTCACAGATACGCAGTATTTT
CDR3: CASSPLPGTSGVTDTQYF

D: TRBD2
J: TRBJ2-3
V: TRBV3-1/TRBV3-2
size: once
DNA: TGTGCCAGCAGCCAAGTGCCAGCGGGGGGGAGAACAGATACGCAGTATTTT
CDR3: CASSQVPAGGRTDTQYF

D: TRBD1
J: TRBJ1-6
V: TRBV6-5
size: NA
DNA: TGTGCCAGCAGTTACGGGACAGGGCGAAATTCACCCCTCCACTTT
CDR3: CASSYGTGRNSPLHF

D: NA
J: TRBJ1-1
V: TRBV28
size: few
DNA: TGTGCCAGCAGTCAAGGGGGGGCTCAGGGGAACACTGAAGCTTTCTTT
CDR3: CASSQGGAQGNTEAFF

D: NA
J: TRBJ1-2
V: TRBV25-1
size: NA
DNA: TGTGCCAGCAGTGGAGGGATCCAGCGCTATGGCTACACCTTC
CDR3: CASSGGIQRYGYTF